These T cell receptor beta chains were read from a single sample in a study of shared clonotypes between healthy human individuals. Profiling relied on immunoSEQ multiplex PCR, and the TCRdb table lists in-frame clones only, not all of them. Of hundreds of thousands of clones in the sample, about 74% were seen once. The specimen was memory CD4+ T cells sorted from blood. The source is a woman in her thirties in good health. Both conserved end residues are part of each CDR3. Each record gives: D gene, J gene, V gene, clone size, CDR3 protein, CDR3 DNA. The D gene is left open where the match is weak. For some rows the clone size is stated as once, few or many, or as a class when expanded; others skip it.

>.|TRBJ2-7|TRBV2|.
CASSEALRGYFYEQYF
TGTGCCAGCAGTGAAGCGCTTCGGGGATACTTCTACGAGCAGTACTTC
>TRBD1|TRBJ2-2|TRBV9|.
CASSVGTGGDTGELFF
TGTGCCAGCAGCGTAGGGACAGGGGGCGACACCGGGGAGCTGTTTTTT
>TRBD2|TRBJ2-3|TRBV29-1|.
CSVLREGRDTQYF
TGCAGCGTTCTGCGGGAGGGCCGGGATACGCAGTATTTT
>.|TRBJ1-2|TRBV4-1|.
CASSQADGVGYGYTF
TGCGCCAGCAGCCAAGCGGATGGGGTTGGCTATGGCTACACCTTC
>.|TRBJ1-2|TRBV6-5|.
CASSYSNQGLNYGYTF
TGTGCCAGCAGTTACTCGAACCAGGGGCTTAACTATGGCTACACCTTC
>TRBD2|TRBJ2-1|TRBV7-2|.
CASSLTSGTFNEQFF
TGTGCCAGCAGCTTAACTAGCGGGACATTCAATGAGCAGTTCTTC
>.|TRBJ1-2|TRBV7-3|many
CASSPQRDYGYTF
TGTGCCAGCAGCCCACAGCGGGACTATGGCTACACCTTC
>.|TRBJ1-1|TRBV6-5|few
CASSYSAGPTEAFF
TGTGCCAGCAGTTACTCGGCAGGGCCCACTGAAGCTTTCTTT
>TRBD2|TRBJ2-3|TRBV7-6|.
CASSLGWRGLAGVADTQYF
TGTGCCAGCAGCTTAGGTTGGCGCGGTCTAGCGGGAGTCGCAGATACGCAGTATTTT
>.|TRBJ2-7|TRBV19|.
CASSRGDGTSYEQYF
TGTGCCAGTAGTAGGGGGGACGGGACCTCCTACGAGCAGTACTTC
>TRBD2|TRBJ2-1|TRBV19|many
CASHSGAGGLYNEQFF
TGTGCCAGCCATTCTGGGGCGGGAGGCCTCTACAATGAGCAGTTCTTC
>TRBD1|TRBJ2-3|TRBV9|.
CASRRTGGVENTQYF
TGTGCCAGCAGAAGAACAGGGGGCGTGGAGAATACGCAGTATTTT
>TRBD2|TRBJ2-1|TRBV28|.
CASSLFTSGGNNEQFF
TGTGCCAGCAGTTTATTCACTAGCGGGGGAAACAATGAGCAGTTCTTC
>.|TRBJ1-1|TRBV2|.
CASSKTQRAGAFF
TGTGCCAGCAGTAAAACGCAACGTGCTGGAGCTTTCTTT
>TRBD2|TRBJ2-3|TRBV7-9|.
CASSSTTSGRLDTQYF
TGTGCCAGCAGCTCGACGACTAGCGGGAGGTTAGATACGCAGTATTTT
>.|TRBJ2-1|TRBV5-1|.
CASRLATNINEQFF
TGCGCCAGCCGGTTGGCGACCAACATCAATGAGCAGTTCTTC
>.|TRBJ2-7|TRBV11-2|.
CASSFGQSYEQYF
TGTGCCAGCAGCTTCGGACAGTCCTACGAGCAGTACTTC
>TRBD1|TRBJ2-7|TRBV6-5|few
CASSSGTGAAYEQYF
TGTGCCAGCAGTTCCGGGACAGGGGCGGCCTACGAGCAGTACTTC
>TRBD2|TRBJ2-3|TRBV4-1|.
CASSQDGASGSADTQYF
TGCGCCAGCAGCCAAGATGGAGCTAGCGGGAGCGCAGATACGCAGTATTTT
>TRBD1|TRBJ1-1|TRBV27|once
CASSVNRGRTEAFF
TGTGCCAGCAGTGTAAACAGGGGTCGCACTGAAGCTTTCTTT
>TRBD1|TRBJ1-3|TRBV6-1|few
CASSVAGGTGILGNTIYF
TGTGCCAGCAGTGTCGCCGGAGGGACAGGTATTCTTGGAAACACCATATATTTT
>TRBD2|TRBJ2-5|TRBV10-3|.
CAISVTSGQETQYF
TGTGCCATCAGTGTGACTAGCGGACAAGAGACCCAGTACTTC
>.|TRBJ2-1|TRBV30|few
CAWSVLEGHNEQFF
TGTGCCTGGAGTGTGCTAGAAGGGCACAATGAGCAGTTCTTC
>TRBD2|TRBJ2-3|TRBV19|.
CASSTGLADTQYF
TGTGCCAGTAGTACGGGACTAGCGGATACGCAGTATTTT
>.|TRBJ1-1|TRBV5-1|few
CASGLGGNTEAFF
TGCGCCAGCGGACTCGGGGGGAACACTGAAGCTTTCTTT
>.|TRBJ2-1|TRBV6-4|.
CASSASGESGNEQFF
TGTGCCAGCAGTGCGTCGGGAGAGTCGGGGAATGAGCAGTTCTTC
>TRBD1|TRBJ2-2|TRBV25-1|once
CASSEGRGNRGYTGELFF
TGTGCCAGCAGTGAAGGTAGAGGGAACAGGGGCTACACCGGGGAGCTGTTTTTT
>TRBD1|TRBJ1-2|TRBV18|once
CASSPPGTGTTNYGYTF
TGTGCCAGCTCACCACCTGGGACAGGAACAACTAACTATGGCTACACCTTC
>.|TRBJ1-1|TRBV29-1|.
CSARKDTEAFF
TGCAGCGCTAGGAAGGACACTGAAGCTTTCTTT
>TRBD1|TRBJ1-2|TRBV5-1|once
CASSPGTGESGYTF
TGCGCCAGCAGCCCCGGGACAGGGGAAAGCGGCTACACCTTC
>TRBD2|TRBJ2-7|TRBV5-6|.
CASSNSGTTPYEQYF
TGTGCCAGCTCTAATTCCGGGACTACCCCCTACGAGCAGTACTTC
>.|TRBJ2-7|TRBV7-9|few
CASSLNSFMQYF
TGTGCCAGCAGCTTAAACTCGTTCATGCAGTACTTC
>TRBD2|TRBJ2-5|TRBV28|once
CASSSTGTSGRETQYF
TGTGCCAGCAGTTCCACTGGGACTAGCGGGAGGGAGACCCAGTACTTC